This T cell receptor beta chain was observed in a study of shared clonotypes between healthy human individuals. TCRdb's copy holds only in-frame clones and misses some; the assay was immunoSEQ multiplex PCR. The sample carries about 700,000 clones, under 95% recorded once. CD45RO-negative cells were positively selected for CCR7, leaving out terminally differentiated effector memory CD45RA+ cells. Trimming cost V 3 bases and J 7 bases; bases outside gene matches: 14. This CDR3 is built from 16 residues. Germline values: CDR1 PRHDT, CDR2 FYEKMQ (reference sequence). The receptor was isolated from a man younger than 40 in good health. V usage is TRBV13 and J usage is TRBJ2-7; 8 bases fit TRBD1. Sequenced sample: naive CD8+ T cells sorted from blood. The CDR3 spells CASSFGLGDRWYEQYF. The CDR3 nucleotides are TGTGCCAGCAGCTTCGGCTTGGGGGACAGGTGGTATGAGCAGTACTTC.